This is a list of T cell receptor beta chains from one sample in a study of OX40 agonist ivuxolimab in advanced cancers. Only in-frame clones appear in the TCRdb table, and some are missing; sequencing was by immunoSEQ multiplex PCR. Seen here are some 77,000 clones, around 90% observed once, and the top ten hold about 1.8%. Sequencing used CD4+ or CD8+ T cells sorted from blood, obtained in a trial of the OX40 agonist ivuxolimab. These receptors all come from an adult with an advanced solid tumor such as melanoma, head and neck, liver or kidney cancer. The CDR3 runs from the conserved cysteine through the conserved F or W. D genes are given only for firm matches. Clone size is given for some rows only: seen once, a few or many times, or a class if the clone is expanded.

TRBV27	.	TRBJ2-7	TRBD1	CASSPSDRATEQYF	TGTGCCAGCAGTCCCAGCGACAGGGCAACAGAGCAGTACTTC
TRBV10-3	.	TRBJ1-1	.	CAISESAEVTEAFF	TGTGCCATCAGTGAGTCTGCGGAGGTCACTGAAGCTTTCTTT
TRBV18	.	TRBJ2-7	.	CASSLLVAGEQYF	TGTGCCAGCTCACTTCTCGTAGCCGGAGAGCAGTACTTC
TRBV10-3	.	TRBJ1-5	TRBD1	CAISDRQGGQPQHF	TGTGCCATCAGTGACCGACAGGGAGGTCAGCCCCAGCATTTT
TRBV6-6	.	TRBJ1-5	.	CASSPGRSNQPQHF	TGTGCCAGCAGCCCCGGACGCAGCAATCAGCCCCAGCATTTT
TRBV6-6	once	TRBJ2-5	.	CASSLGGPSYF	TGTGCCAGCAGTCTCGGGGGTCCTTCGTACTTC
TRBV7-2	.	TRBJ2-3	TRBD2	CASSGRGTSGIDTQYF	TGTGCCAGCAGCGGGCGTGGGACTAGCGGGATAGATACGCAGTATTTT
TRBV5-6	.	TRBJ1-6	.	CASSLRTDSSYNSPLHF	TGTGCCAGCAGCTTAAGGACAGATAGCTCCTATAATTCACCCCTCCACTTT
TRBV4-2	.	TRBJ2-5	TRBD2	CASSQEISGGGGTQYF	TGTGCCAGCAGCCAAGAAATCTCGGGAGGAGGAGGGACCCAGTACTTC
TRBV11-3	.	TRBJ2-2	TRBD2	CASSSPLGRGDAHTGELFF	TGTGCCAGCAGCTCCCCTCTTGGGCGGGGGGACGCGCACACCGGGGAGCTGTTTTTT
TRBV30	.	TRBJ2-7	.	CAWSSRDGNSYEQYF	TGTGCCTGGAGCTCCAGGGACGGAAACTCCTACGAGCAGTACTTC
TRBV7-9	.	TRBJ1-1	TRBD1	CASSQITGGTEAFF	TGTGCCAGCAGCCAGATAACAGGGGGTACTGAAGCTTTCTTT
TRBV28	.	TRBJ1-2	.	CATLRGEPYGYTF	TGTGCCACCCTCCGGGGGGAACCCTATGGCTACACCTTC
TRBV7-6	.	TRBJ2-2	.	CASSPGAGELFF	TGTGCCAGCAGTCCCGGGGCCGGGGAGCTGTTTTTT
TRBV28	few	TRBJ1-2	.	CASSLGEGGYTF	TGTGCCAGCAGTTTAGGTGAGGGGGGCTACACCTTC
TRBV7-9	.	TRBJ2-3	.	CASSLGESPDTQYF	TGTGCCAGCAGCTTGGGGGAGAGCCCAGATACGCAGTATTTT
TRBV6-5	.	TRBJ1-1	TRBD1	CASSSRTGRTEAFF	TGTGCCAGCAGTTCAAGGACAGGGCGGACTGAAGCTTTCTTT
TRBV7-9	.	TRBJ1-3	.	CASTPRTSSGNTIYF	TGTGCCAGCACCCCGAGGACGAGCTCTGGAAACACCATATATTTT
TRBV10-3	.	TRBJ2-1	.	CAISDPTHSGEQFF	TGTGCCATCAGTGACCCGACCCACTCAGGGGAGCAGTTCTTC
TRBV6-4	.	TRBJ2-3	.	CASSEQGTDTQYF	TGTGCCAGCAGTGAACAGGGAACCGATACGCAGTATTTT
TRBV7-9	.	TRBJ1-1	.	CASSLWGQGEAFF	TGTGCCAGCAGCTTGTGGGGGCAGGGTGAAGCTTTCTTT
TRBV25-1	.	TRBJ1-4	.	CASSGVGPNNEKLFF	TGTGCCAGCAGTGGGGTGGGGCCGAACAATGAAAAACTGTTTTTT
TRBV5-4	.	TRBJ2-5	TRBD1	CASSLGLGTEYQETQYF	TGTGCCAGCAGCTTGGGACTCGGGACAGAATACCAAGAGACCCAGTACTTC
TRBV6-5	once	TRBJ2-3	TRBD1	CASSYSDRGPEDTQYF	TGTGCCAGCAGTTACTCAGACAGGGGGCCTGAAGATACGCAGTATTTT
TRBV7-9	.	TRBJ2-3	.	CASSPSPAVSTDTQYF	TGTGCCAGCAGCCCCTCCCCCGCGGTTAGCACAGATACGCAGTATTTT
TRBV5-1	.	TRBJ2-2	TRBD1	CASSTGTGRTGELFF	TGCGCCAGCAGCACCGGGACAGGGAGGACCGGGGAGCTGTTTTTT
TRBV5-5	.	TRBJ2-7	.	CASSLSSFTYEQYF	TGTGCCAGCAGCCTAAGCAGTTTTACGTACGAGCAGTACTTC
TRBV6-5	.	TRBJ1-1	.	CASSYSFGPNPAFF	TGTGCCAGCAGTTACTCTTTTGGGCCCAATCCGGCTTTCTTT
TRBV7-2	.	TRBJ2-1	.	CASSPQTTHEQFF	TGTGCCAGCAGTCCCCAAACCACGCATGAGCAGTTCTTC
TRBV10-1	.	TRBJ1-1	.	CASSDYEQPNTEAFF	TGCGCCAGCAGTGATTACGAACAACCGAACACTGAAGCTTTCTTT
TRBV28	once	TRBJ1-2	TRBD1	CASSIPGFGGQGPLGYTF	TGTGCCAGCAGTATCCCTGGCTTTGGGGGACAGGGCCCCCTGGGCTACACCTTC
TRBV4-2	.	TRBJ1-3	.	CASSSTPLPGNTIYF	TGTGCCAGCAGCTCGACACCCCTCCCTGGAAACACCATATATTTT
TRBV19	few	TRBJ1-6	.	CASRLQDDSELPLHF	TGTGCCAGCCGGCTACAGGACGACTCCGAGTTGCCCCTCCACTTT
TRBV28	.	TRBJ1-2	.	CASSYTATGQSGYTF	TGTGCCAGCAGTTATACTGCTACAGGTCAATCTGGCTACACCTTC
TRBV30	.	TRBJ2-2	.	CAWGGGAGELLF	.
TRBV5-1	.	TRBJ1-2	.	CASSVRVNYGYTF	TGCGCCAGCTCGGTTAGGGTAAACTATGGCTACACCTTC
TRBV5-1	.	TRBJ2-7	TRBD1	CASRQGDILSNEQYF	TGCGCCAGCAGACAGGGGGACATATTGAGTAACGAGCAGTACTTC
TRBV11-3	.	TRBJ1-1	TRBD1	CASSLEQGRFHEAFF	TGTGCCAGCAGCTTAGAACAGGGGAGATTTCATGAAGCTTTCTTT
TRBV7-6	.	TRBJ1-5	.	CASSLRGNQPQHF	TGTGCCAGCAGCTTACGAGGCAATCAGCCCCAGCATTTT
TRBV2	.	TRBJ2-5	.	CASSTDGETQYF	TGTGCCAGCAGCACCGATGGGGAGACCCAGTACTTC
TRBV28	.	TRBJ1-2	TRBD1	CASSLTGGLGGYTF	TGTGCCAGCAGTCTGACAGGGGGCCTGGGGGGCTACACCTTC
TRBV7-3	.	TRBJ2-3	.	CASSPPGLNTDTQYF	TGTGCCAGCAGCCCCCCGGGACTTAACACAGATACGCAGTATTTT
TRBV5-4	.	TRBJ2-3	.	CASSLRRGGTDTQYF	TGTGCCAGCAGCTTGAGGAGAGGGGGGACAGATACGCAGTATTTT
TRBV7-2	.	TRBJ2-3	TRBD2	CASSPGLAGGPDTQYF	TGTGCCAGCAGCCCCGGACTAGCGGGGGGCCCAGATACGCAGTATTTT
TRBV5-4	.	TRBJ2-5	TRBD2	CASSAKLAGEETQYF	TGTGCCAGCAGCGCTAAACTAGCGGGGGAAGAGACCCAGTACTTC
TRBV15	.	TRBJ1-6	TRBD1	CATSRDRGSPLHF	TGTGCCACCAGCAGGGACAGGGGTTCACCCCTCCACTTT
TRBV18	few	TRBJ1-4	.	CASSLTQGTTNEKLFF	TGTGCCAGCTCACTTACCCAGGGCACAACTAATGAAAAACTGTTTTTT
TRBV4-2	.	TRBJ1-2	.	CASSQDIGAHYGYTF	TGTGCCAGCAGCCAAGATATAGGGGCCCACTATGGCTACACCTTC
TRBV28	.	TRBJ1-1	.	CASSLWPSTTANTEAFF	TGTGCCAGCAGTTTATGGCCTTCAACGACAGCGAACACTGAAGCTTTCTTT
TRBV18	.	TRBJ2-3	TRBD2	CASSPRGRASPDTQYF	TGTGCCAGCTCACCACGCGGGAGGGCCTCCCCAGATACGCAGTATTTT
TRBV27	.	TRBJ2-1	TRBD1	CASTPGQGRNEQFF	TGTGCCAGCACCCCGGGACAGGGGCGCAATGAGCAGTTCTTC
TRBV11-3	.	TRBJ2-5	.	CASSFSFGGETQYF	TGTGCCAGCAGCTTTTCTTTCGGGGGTGAGACCCAGTACTTC
TRBV7-2	.	TRBJ1-1	.	CASSFGGTNTEAFF	TGTGCCAGCAGCTTCGGGGGAACGAACACTGAAGCTTTCTTT